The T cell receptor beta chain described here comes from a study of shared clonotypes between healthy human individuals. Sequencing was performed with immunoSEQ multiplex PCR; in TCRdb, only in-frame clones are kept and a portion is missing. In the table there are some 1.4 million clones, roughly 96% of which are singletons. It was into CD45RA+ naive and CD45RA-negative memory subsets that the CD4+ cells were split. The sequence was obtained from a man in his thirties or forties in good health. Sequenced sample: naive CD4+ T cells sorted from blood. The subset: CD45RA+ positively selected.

Here the CDR3 reads CASSYSGREAFF. DNA for the CDR3: TGTGCCAGCAGTTACTCTGGCAGGGAAGCTTTCTTT. V gene TRBV6-6 combines with J gene TRBJ1-1; D is undetermined. V shed 0 bases and J shed 8 bases, with 7 bases lying between them. The CDR3 sequence is 12 residues long. Germline CDR1 reads MNHNY; CDR2 reads SVGAGI (reference sequence).